These T cell receptor beta chains were read from a single sample in a study of blood T cell repertoires in COVID-19. Here immunoSEQ multiplex PCR was the method, and the copy in TCRdb shows in-frame clones only, minus some. The sample lists about 120,000 clones, roughly four fifths occurring once. Sequencing was performed on peripheral blood. All receptors come from a human donor in a cohort sampled during active COVID-19. The CDR3 runs from the conserved cysteine through the conserved F or W. Fields, in order: J gene, V gene, D gene, clone size, CDR3 protein, CDR3 DNA. The D gene is left open where the match is weak. Part of the rows lack a size; the others show once, few, many or a class for expanded clones.

j_call: TRBJ2-1; v_call: TRBV7-9; d_call: TRBD2; clone_size: -; cdr3_aa: CASSFSGGALNEQFF; cdr3_nt: TGTGCCAGCAGCTTTAGCGGGGGGGCCCTCAATGAGCAGTTCTTC
j_call: TRBJ1-3; v_call: TRBV24-1; d_call: -; clone_size: -; cdr3_aa: CATSSGDGNTIYF; cdr3_nt: TGTGCCACCAGTTCGGGGGATGGAAACACCATATATTTT
j_call: TRBJ2-1; v_call: TRBV10-3; d_call: TRBD2; clone_size: -; cdr3_aa: CAISEGSGGLGEQFF; cdr3_nt: TGTGCCATCAGTGAGGGTAGCGGGGGCCTCGGGGAGCAGTTCTTC
j_call: TRBJ2-7; v_call: TRBV19; d_call: TRBD2; clone_size: -; cdr3_aa: CASSLGTSGGASSAEQYF; cdr3_nt: TGTGCCAGTAGTTTGGGGACTAGCGGGGGGGCCAGCTCTGCCGAGCAGTACTTC
j_call: TRBJ2-3; v_call: TRBV24-1; d_call: TRBD2; clone_size: once; cdr3_aa: CATSGGGDTDTQYF; cdr3_nt: TGTGCCACCTCCGGCGGGGGGGACACAGATACGCAGTATTTT
j_call: TRBJ2-7; v_call: TRBV4-1; d_call: -; clone_size: -; cdr3_aa: CASRQDSSYEQYF; cdr3_nt: TGCGCCAGCAGACAGGACAGCTCCTACGAGCAGTACTTC
j_call: TRBJ1-1; v_call: TRBV19; d_call: TRBD1; clone_size: -; cdr3_aa: CASKTGEARNTEAFF; cdr3_nt: TGTGCCAGTAAAACAGGGGAGGCAAGAAACACTGAAGCTTTCTTT
j_call: TRBJ1-2; v_call: TRBV7-8; d_call: -; clone_size: -; cdr3_aa: CASSSGRGSPSVYGYTF; cdr3_nt: TGTGCCAGCAGCTCCGGGAGGGGGAGCCCCTCCGTCTATGGCTACACCTTC
j_call: TRBJ1-4; v_call: TRBV6-5; d_call: TRBD1; clone_size: once; cdr3_aa: CASKDRAPLKLFF; cdr3_nt: TGTGCCAGCAAGGACAGGGCCCCTTTGAAACTGTTTTTT
j_call: TRBJ2-5; v_call: TRBV27; d_call: TRBD1; clone_size: once; cdr3_aa: CASSLSTDRGLETQYF; cdr3_nt: TGTGCCAGCAGTTTATCAACGGACAGGGGGCTGGAGACCCAGTACTTC
j_call: TRBJ1-2; v_call: TRBV4-3; d_call: TRBD1; clone_size: -; cdr3_aa: CASSLVGQAYGYTF; cdr3_nt: TGCGCCAGCAGCCTGGTGGGACAGGCCTATGGCTACACCTTC
j_call: TRBJ1-1; v_call: TRBV28; d_call: -; clone_size: -; cdr3_aa: CASSLGGRRNTEAFF; cdr3_nt: TGTGCCAGCAGTTTGGGAGGGAGGCGGAACACTGAAGCTTTCTTT
j_call: TRBJ2-5; v_call: TRBV3-1/TRBV3-2; d_call: TRBD2; clone_size: -; cdr3_aa: CASSPGGLTSGKETQYF; cdr3_nt: TGTGCCAGCAGCCCGGGAGGGTTAACTAGCGGGAAAGAGACCCAGTACTTC
j_call: TRBJ1-2; v_call: TRBV4-3; d_call: -; clone_size: -; cdr3_aa: CASSQDPGGDYGYTF; cdr3_nt: TGCGCCAGCAGCCAAGATCCGGGGGGTGATTATGGCTACACCTTC